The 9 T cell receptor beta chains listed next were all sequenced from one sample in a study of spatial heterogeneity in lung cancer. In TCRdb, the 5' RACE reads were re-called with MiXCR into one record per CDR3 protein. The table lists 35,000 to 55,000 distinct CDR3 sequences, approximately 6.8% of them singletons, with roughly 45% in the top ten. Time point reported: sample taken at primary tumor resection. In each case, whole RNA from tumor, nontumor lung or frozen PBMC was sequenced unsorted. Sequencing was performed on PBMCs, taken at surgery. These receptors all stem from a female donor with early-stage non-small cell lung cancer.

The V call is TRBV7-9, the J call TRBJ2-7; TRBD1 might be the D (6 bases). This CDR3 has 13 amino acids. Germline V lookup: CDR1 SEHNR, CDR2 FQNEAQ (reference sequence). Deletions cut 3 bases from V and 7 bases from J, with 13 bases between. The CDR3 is CASSFTTGPEQYF. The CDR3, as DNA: TGTGCCAGCAGCTTCACGACAGGCCCGGAGCAGTACTTC.

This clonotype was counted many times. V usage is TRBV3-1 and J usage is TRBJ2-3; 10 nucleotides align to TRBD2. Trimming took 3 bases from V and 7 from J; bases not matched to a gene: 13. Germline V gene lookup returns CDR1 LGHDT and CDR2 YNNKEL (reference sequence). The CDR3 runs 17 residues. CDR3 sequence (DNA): TGTGCCAGCAGCCAGATGACAAGCGGGGGGGCCCGGTATACGCAGTATTTT. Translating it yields CASSQMTSGGARYTQYF.

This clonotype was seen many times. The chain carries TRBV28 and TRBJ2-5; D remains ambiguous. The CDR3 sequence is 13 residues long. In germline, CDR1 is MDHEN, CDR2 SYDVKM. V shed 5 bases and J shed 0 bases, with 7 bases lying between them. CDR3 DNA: TGTGCCAGCAGTAGGAACAACCAAGAGACCCAGTACTTC. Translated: CASSRNNQETQYF.

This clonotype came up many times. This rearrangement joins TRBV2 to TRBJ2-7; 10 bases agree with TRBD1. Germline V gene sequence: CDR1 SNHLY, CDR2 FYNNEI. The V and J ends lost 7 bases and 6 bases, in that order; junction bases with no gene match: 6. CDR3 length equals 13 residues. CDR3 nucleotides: TGTGCCAGCACGGGACAGGGGACTGGCGAGCAGTACTTC. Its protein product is CASTGQGTGEQYF. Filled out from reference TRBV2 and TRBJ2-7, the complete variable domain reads EPEVTQTPSHQVTQMGQEVILRCVPISNHLYFYWYRQILGQKVEFLVSFYNNEISEKSEIFDDQFSVERPDGSNFTLKIRSTKLEDSAMYFCASTGQGTGEQYFGPGTRLTVT.

CDR3 region: CASSPHRPTGSDEYF. DNA for the CDR3: TGTGCCAGCAGTCCCCATCGCCCCACAGGGTCTGATGAGTATTTT. The chain couples TRBV28 to TRBJ2-3; tentatively, D is TRBD1 (6 bases). V gave up 5 bases and J gave up 13 bases, with 25 bases separating them. Per germline, CDR1 MDHEN and CDR2 SYDVKM. The CDR3 spans 15 residues.

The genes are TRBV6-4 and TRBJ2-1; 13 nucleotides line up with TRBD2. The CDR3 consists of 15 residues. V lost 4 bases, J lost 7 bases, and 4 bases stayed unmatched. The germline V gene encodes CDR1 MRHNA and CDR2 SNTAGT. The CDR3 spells CASSGGLAGENEQFF. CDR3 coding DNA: TGTGCCAGCAGTGGAGGACTAGCGGGAGAGAATGAGCAGTTCTTC.

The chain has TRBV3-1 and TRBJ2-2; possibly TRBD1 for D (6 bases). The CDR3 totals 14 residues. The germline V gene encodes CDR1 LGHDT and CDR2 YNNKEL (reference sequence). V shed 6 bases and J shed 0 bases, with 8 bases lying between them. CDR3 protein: CASSRQANTGELFF. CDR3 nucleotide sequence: TGTGCCAGCAGTAGACAGGCGAACACCGGGGAGCTGTTTTTT. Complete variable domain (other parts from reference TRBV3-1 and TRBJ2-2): DTAVSQTPKYLVTQMGNDKSIKCEQNLGHDTMYWYKQDSKKFLKIMFSYNNKELIINETVPNRFSPKSPDKAHLNLHINSLELGDSAVYFCASSRQANTGELFFGEGSRLTVL.

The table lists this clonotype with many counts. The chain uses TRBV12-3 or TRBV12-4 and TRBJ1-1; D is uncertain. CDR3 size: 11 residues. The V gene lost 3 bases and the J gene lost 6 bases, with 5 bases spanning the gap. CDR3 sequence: CASSFLAEAFF. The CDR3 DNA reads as TGTGCCAGCAGTTTTCTGGCTGAAGCTTTCTTT.

This CDR3 reads CSGKGINGEQYF. In DNA form, the CDR3 reads TGCAGTGGGAAGGGCATCAACGGCGAGCAGTACTTC. The J gene is TRBJ2-7, the V gene TRBV20-1; unclear D gene. This CDR3 is 12 amino acids long. The germline CDR1 and CDR2 sequences are DFQATT and SNEGSKA (reference sequence). V was shortened by 7 bases and J by 6 bases, with 16 bases between the two germline ends.